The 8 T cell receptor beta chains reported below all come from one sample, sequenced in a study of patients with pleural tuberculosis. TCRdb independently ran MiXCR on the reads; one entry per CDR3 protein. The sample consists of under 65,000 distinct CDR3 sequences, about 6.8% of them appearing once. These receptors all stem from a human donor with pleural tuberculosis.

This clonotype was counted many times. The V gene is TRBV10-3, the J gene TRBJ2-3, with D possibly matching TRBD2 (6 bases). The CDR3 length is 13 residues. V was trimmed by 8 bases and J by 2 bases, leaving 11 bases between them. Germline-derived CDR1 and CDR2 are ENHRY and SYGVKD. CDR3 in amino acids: CAIRGGLTDTQYF. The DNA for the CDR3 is TGTGCCATCCGTGGGGGACTCACAGATACGCAGTATTTT.

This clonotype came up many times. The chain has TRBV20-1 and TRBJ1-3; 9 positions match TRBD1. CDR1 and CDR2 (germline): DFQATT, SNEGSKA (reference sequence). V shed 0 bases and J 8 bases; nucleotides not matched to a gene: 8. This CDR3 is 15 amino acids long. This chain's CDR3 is CSARDSGQGSDTIYF. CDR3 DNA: TGCAGTGCTAGAGATTCTGGACAGGGGTCAGACACCATATATTTT.

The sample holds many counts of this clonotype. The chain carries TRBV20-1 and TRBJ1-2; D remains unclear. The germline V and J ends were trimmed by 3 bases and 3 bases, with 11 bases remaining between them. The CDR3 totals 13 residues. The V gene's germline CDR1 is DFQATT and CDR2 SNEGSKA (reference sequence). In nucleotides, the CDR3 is TGCAGTGCTAGTGGCACCCTGGACTATGGCTACACCTTC. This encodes CSASGTLDYGYTF.

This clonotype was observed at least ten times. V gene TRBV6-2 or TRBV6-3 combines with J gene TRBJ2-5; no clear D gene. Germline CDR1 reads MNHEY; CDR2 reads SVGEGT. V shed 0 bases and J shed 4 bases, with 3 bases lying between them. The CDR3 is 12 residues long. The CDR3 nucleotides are TGTGCCAGCAGTTACTCACCAGAGACCCAGTACTTC. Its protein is CASSYSPETQYF.

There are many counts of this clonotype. Here the CDR3 reads CSATREGIYNEQFF. CDR3 in DNA: TGCAGTGCTACCCGGGAGGGGATTTACAATGAGCAGTTCTTC. The V and J genes are TRBV20-1 and TRBJ2-1, with 8 bases fitting TRBD2. The trim removed 4 bases at V and 4 bases at J, leaving 6 bases unmatched. Looked up from germline, CDR1 is DFQATT and CDR2 is SNEGSKA (reference sequence). The length of the CDR3 is 14 residues.

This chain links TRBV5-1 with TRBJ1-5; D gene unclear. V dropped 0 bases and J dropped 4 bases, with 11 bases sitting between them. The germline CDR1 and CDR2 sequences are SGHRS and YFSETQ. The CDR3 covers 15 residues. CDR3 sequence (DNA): TGCGCCAGCAGCTTGGAGGGTCTTCTTAATCAGCCCCAGCATTTT. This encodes CASSLEGLLNQPQHF. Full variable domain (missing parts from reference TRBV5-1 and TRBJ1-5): KAGVTQTPRYLIKTRGQQVTLSCSPISGHRSVSWYQQTPGQGLQFLFEYFSETQRNKGNFPGRFSGRQFSNSRSEMNVSTLELGDSALYLCASSLEGLLNQPQHFGDGTRLSIL.

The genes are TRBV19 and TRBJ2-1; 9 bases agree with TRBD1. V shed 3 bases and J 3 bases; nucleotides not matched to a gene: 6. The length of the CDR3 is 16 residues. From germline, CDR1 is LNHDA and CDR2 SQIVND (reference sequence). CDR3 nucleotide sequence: TGTGCCAGTAGTATTTCCGGGACAGGGTTCTACAATGAGCAGTTCTTC. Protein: CASSISGTGFYNEQFF. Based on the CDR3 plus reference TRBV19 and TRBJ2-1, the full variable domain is DGGITQSPKYLFRKEGQNVTLSCEQNLNHDAMYWYRQDPGQGLRLIYYSQIVNDFQKGDIAEGYSVSREKKESFPLTVTSAQKNPTAFYLCASSISGTGFYNEQFFGPGTRLTVL.

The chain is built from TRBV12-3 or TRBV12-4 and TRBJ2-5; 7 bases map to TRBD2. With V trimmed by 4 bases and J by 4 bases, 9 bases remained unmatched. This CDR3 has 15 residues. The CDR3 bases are TGTGCCAGCAGTTCCCAGGGAGGGCGCATAGAGACCCAGTACTTC. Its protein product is CASSSQGGRIETQYF.